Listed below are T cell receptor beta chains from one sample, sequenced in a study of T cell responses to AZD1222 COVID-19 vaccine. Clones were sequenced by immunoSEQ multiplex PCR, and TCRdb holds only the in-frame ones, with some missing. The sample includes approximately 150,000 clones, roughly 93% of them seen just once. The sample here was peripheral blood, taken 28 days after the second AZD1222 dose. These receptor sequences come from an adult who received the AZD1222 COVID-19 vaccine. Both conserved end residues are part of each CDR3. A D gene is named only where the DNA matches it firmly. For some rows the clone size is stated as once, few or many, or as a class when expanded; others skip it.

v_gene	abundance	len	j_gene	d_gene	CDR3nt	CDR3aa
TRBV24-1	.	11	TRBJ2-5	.	TGTGCCACCAGTGACCACGAGACCCAGTACTTC	CATSDHETQYF
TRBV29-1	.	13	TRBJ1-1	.	TGCAGCGCCGGCCGGGCAATGAACACTGAAGCTTTCTTT	CSAGRAMNTEAFF
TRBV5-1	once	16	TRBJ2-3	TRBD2	TGCGCCAGCAGCCCACTCGGCGGGACTAAGCCCGTCAGGCGGTATTTT	CASSPLGGTKPVRRYF
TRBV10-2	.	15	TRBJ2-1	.	TGCGCCAGCAGTGAGTCGGGGCGGGGCAACAATGAGCAGTTCTTC	CASSESGRGNNEQFF
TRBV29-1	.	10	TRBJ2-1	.	TGCAGCGGAGGGGAGGATGAGCAGTTCTTC	CSGGEDEQFF
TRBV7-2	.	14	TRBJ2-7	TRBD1	TGTGCCAGCAGCTCTCGGACAGGGGGCTACGAGCAGTACTTC	CASSSRTGGYEQYF
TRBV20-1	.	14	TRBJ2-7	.	TGCAGTGCTAGTATTGCAGGGTTTATCGGCGAGCAGTACTTC	CSASIAGFIGEQYF
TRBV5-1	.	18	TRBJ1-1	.	TGCGCCAGCAGCCCGCAGGGAATAAGTATGGTCTTGAACACTGAAGCTTTCTTT	CASSPQGISMVLNTEAFF
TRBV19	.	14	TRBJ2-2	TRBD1	TGTGCCAGTAGTCCCGGGACAGGGGCCGGGGAGCTGTTTTTT	CASSPGTGAGELFF
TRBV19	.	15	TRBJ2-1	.	TGTGCCAGTAGTATAGTGAAGGGGGGCTACAATGAGCAGTTCTTC	CASSIVKGGYNEQFF
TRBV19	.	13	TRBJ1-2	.	TGTGCCAGTACCCCCGACAGGCGCTTCGGCTACACCTTC	CASTPDRRFGYTF
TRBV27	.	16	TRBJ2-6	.	TGTGCCAGCAGTCCACAGACAGCTACTGGGGCCAACGTCCTGACTTTC	CASSPQTATGANVLTF
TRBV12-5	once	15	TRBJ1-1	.	TGTGCTAGTGGTTTGGTATCTTCTCGAGGCACTGAAGCTTTCTTT	CASGLVSSRGTEAFF
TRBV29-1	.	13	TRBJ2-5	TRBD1	TGCAGCGTTGCGGACAGGGGAATAGAGACCCAGTACTTC	CSVADRGIETQYF
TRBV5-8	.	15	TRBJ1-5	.	TGTGCCAGCAGCCTGCGAGGGGGGAGCAATCAGCCCCAGCATTTT	CASSLRGGSNQPQHF
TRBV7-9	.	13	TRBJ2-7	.	TGTGCCAGCAGCTTCCAGGGGCTCTACGAGCAGTACTTC	CASSFQGLYEQYF
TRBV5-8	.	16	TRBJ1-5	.	TGTGCCAGCAGCTTGGATACACCAGCAGGGGCAAAGCCCCAGCATTTT	CASSLDTPAGAKPQHF
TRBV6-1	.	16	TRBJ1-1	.	TGTGCCAGCAGTGAGAGATTCGGACGGGCGGAGACTGAAGCTTTCTTT	CASSERFGRAETEAFF
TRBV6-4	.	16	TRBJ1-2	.	TGTGCCAGCAGTGACTCGCTCCTGCAAGGGGACTATGGCTACACCTTC	CASSDSLLQGDYGYTF
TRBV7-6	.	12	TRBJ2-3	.	TGTGCCAGCAGCCGACTATTTCATACGCAGTATTTT	CASSRLFHTQYF
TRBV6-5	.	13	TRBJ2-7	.	TGTGCCAGCAGGCGATCGGGGGAGGACGAGCAGTACTTC	CASRRSGEDEQYF
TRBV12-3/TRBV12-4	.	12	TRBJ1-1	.	TGTGCCAGCAGTATACAGGGTTCTGAAGCTTTCTTT	CASSIQGSEAFF
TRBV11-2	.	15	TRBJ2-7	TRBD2	TGTGCCAGCAGCTTGACTAGCGGTTACTCCTACGAGCAGTACTTC	CASSLTSGYSYEQYF
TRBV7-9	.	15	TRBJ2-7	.	TGTGCCAGCACATCCGAGGCCACAGGTGTTTACGAGCAGTACTTC	CASTSEATGVYEQYF
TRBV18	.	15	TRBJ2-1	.	TGTGCCAGCTCACCGAATGTAGGGGGAGGCAATGAGCAGTTCTTC	CASSPNVGGGNEQFF
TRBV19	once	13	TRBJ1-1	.	TGTGCCAGTAGTATAGAATTCGGTGGACGTGATTTCTTT	CASSIEFGGRDFF
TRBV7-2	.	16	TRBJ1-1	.	TGTGCCAGCAGCCTTAGGTGGGGGCTCAAGAACACTGAAGCTTTCTTT	CASSLRWGLKNTEAFF
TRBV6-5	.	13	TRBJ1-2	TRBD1	TGTGCCAGCAGACAGGGGAATAACTATGGCTACACCTTC	CASRQGNNYGYTF